The rows below give T cell receptor beta chains drawn from one sample of a study of cytomegalovirus exposure and HLA in healthy donors. The method was immunoSEQ multiplex PCR; TCRdb's version includes in-frame clones alone and lacks a portion of them. The sample records approximately 180,000 clones, roughly 68% being singletons. Material for sequencing was PBMCs. Receptors originate from a woman aged 25 to 45 in good health and CMV-seronegative. The CDR3 runs from the conserved cysteine through the conserved F or W. The order of the fields is J gene, CDR3 length, clone size, D gene, V gene, CDR3 protein, CDR3 DNA. D genes are given only for firm matches. For some rows the clone size is stated as once, few or many, or as a class when expanded; others skip it.

J: TRBJ2-7; length: 13; size: once; D: TRBD2; V: TRBV18; CDR3: CASSLGLNYEQYF; DNA: TGTGCCAGCTCACTGGGACTAAACTACGAGCAGTACTTC
J: TRBJ2-1; length: 14; size: .; D: .; V: TRBV28; CDR3: CASSHRVSYNEQFF; DNA: TGTGCCAGCTCCCACAGGGTATCCTACAATGAGCAGTTCTTC
J: TRBJ1-1; length: 14; size: .; D: .; V: TRBV11-3; CDR3: CASSQGHSNTEAFF; DNA: TGTGCCAGCAGCCAGGGACACTCAAACACTGAAGCTTTCTTT
J: TRBJ1-4; length: 12; size: few; D: .; V: TRBV19; CDR3: CASSYPGEKLFF; DNA: TGTGCCAGTAGTTATCCGGGAGAAAAACTGTTTTTT
J: TRBJ2-3; length: 16; size: .; D: TRBD2; V: TRBV7-2; CDR3: CASSLGLAGGGNTQYF; DNA: TGTGCCAGCAGCTTGGGACTAGCGGGGGGGGGAAATACGCAGTATTTT
J: TRBJ2-5; length: 13; size: .; D: .; V: TRBV29-1; CDR3: CSVGRGWQETQYF; DNA: TGCAGCGTTGGCCGGGGGTGGCAAGAGACCCAGTACTTC
J: TRBJ2-1; length: 15; size: .; D: TRBD2; V: TRBV7-3; CDR3: CASSSSGPSYNEQFF; DNA: TGTGCCAGCAGCTCTAGCGGGCCCTCCTACAATGAGCAGTTCTTC
J: TRBJ1-2; length: 15; size: .; D: TRBD1; V: TRBV27; CDR3: CASSLRRQGGYGYTF; DNA: TGTGCCAGCAGTCTGCGGAGACAGGGAGGTTATGGCTACACCTTC
J: TRBJ2-7; length: 15; size: .; D: .; V: TRBV9; CDR3: CASSVDEARRFEQYF; DNA: TGTGCCAGCAGCGTAGATGAGGCTAGGCGGTTCGAGCAGTACTTC
J: TRBJ1-1; length: 15; size: few; D: TRBD1; V: TRBV19; CDR3: CASINSVSGGTEAFF; DNA: TGTGCCAGTATAAACTCTGTGTCAGGGGGCACTGAAGCTTTCTTT
J: TRBJ1-5; length: 15; size: .; D: .; V: TRBV19; CDR3: CASSLGPGDGQPQHF; DNA: TGTGCCAGTAGTTTGGGGCCGGGGGACGGTCAGCCCCAGCATTTT
J: TRBJ2-3; length: 14; size: .; D: .; V: TRBV5-6; CDR3: CALAGDSPTDTQYF; DNA: TGTGCCCTGGCCGGGGACTCACCTACAGATACGCAGTATTTT
J: TRBJ2-3; length: 16; size: .; D: .; V: TRBV19; CDR3: CASSIDGTERTDTQYF; DNA: TGTGCCAGTAGTATAGATGGGACTGAACGCACAGATACGCAGTATTTT
J: TRBJ2-1; length: 19; size: .; D: TRBD2; V: TRBV7-2; CDR3: CASSLAGLAGAHSYNEQFF; DNA: TGTGCCAGCAGCTTAGCCGGACTAGCGGGAGCCCACTCCTACAATGAGCAGTTCTTC
J: TRBJ2-7; length: 13; size: .; D: TRBD1; V: TRBV18; CDR3: CASSPGTGGEQYF; DNA: TGTGCCAGCTCACCAGGGACAGGGGGCGAGCAGTACTTC
J: TRBJ2-3; length: 15; size: .; D: TRBD2; V: TRBV7-3; CDR3: CASSLTAGARDTQYF; DNA: TGTGCCAGCAGCTTAACGGCGGGAGCTAGAGATACGCAGTATTTT
J: TRBJ1-1; length: 13; size: .; D: .; V: TRBV11-2; CDR3: CASRIPTGTEAFF; DNA: TGTGCCAGCAGGATCCCGACAGGCACTGAAGCTTTCTTT
J: TRBJ2-1; length: 15; size: few; D: TRBD2; V: TRBV19; CDR3: CASSIVSGGDNEQFF; DNA: TGTGCCAGTAGTATTGTAAGCGGGGGGGACAATGAGCAGTTCTTC
J: TRBJ2-3; length: 15; size: .; D: TRBD2; V: TRBV7-2; CDR3: CASSFGLAGGDTQYF; DNA: TGTGCCAGCAGCTTCGGACTAGCGGGAGGAGATACGCAGTATTTT
J: TRBJ2-3; length: 15; size: .; D: TRBD2; V: TRBV4-3; CDR3: CASSQDLGLAGGPYF; DNA: TGCGCCAGCAGCCAAGATCTGGGACTAGCGGGAGGGCCGTATTTT
J: TRBJ1-3; length: 15; size: .; D: .; V: TRBV2; CDR3: CASSEVTISGNTIYF; DNA: TGTGCCAGCAGTGAAGTGACTATCTCTGGAAACACCATATATTTT
J: TRBJ1-2; length: 16; size: .; D: TRBD1; V: TRBV7-2; CDR3: CASSTTDRGRIDGYTF; DNA: TGTGCCAGCAGCACGACCGACAGGGGGCGAATTGATGGCTACACCTTC
J: TRBJ1-2; length: 14; size: .; D: TRBD1; V: TRBV5-1; CDR3: CASSTETGTFGYTF; DNA: TGCGCCAGCAGCACGGAGACAGGGACCTTTGGCTACACCTTC
J: TRBJ2-3; length: 17; size: .; D: TRBD2; V: TRBV9; CDR3: CASSVASRGGSGDTQYF; DNA: TGTGCCAGCAGCGTAGCTTCGAGGGGCGGGAGCGGAGATACGCAGTATTTT
J: TRBJ2-3; length: 14; size: once; D: .; V: TRBV5-4; CDR3: CASQVGVSTDTQYF; DNA: TGTGCCAGCCAGGTCGGGGTTAGCACAGATACGCAGTATTTT
J: TRBJ2-5; length: 14; size: few; D: TRBD1; V: TRBV5-6; CDR3: CASSLGQGGETQYF; DNA: TGTGCCAGCAGCTTAGGACAGGGGGGAGAGACCCAGTACTTC
J: TRBJ2-1; length: 15; size: few; D: TRBD2; V: TRBV7-3; CDR3: CASSPVLAGVDEQFF; DNA: TGTGCCAGCAGCCCCGTGCTAGCGGGAGTCGATGAGCAGTTCTTC
J: TRBJ1-5; length: 16; size: .; D: .; V: TRBV18; CDR3: CASSPLGGLSNQPQHF; DNA: TGTGCCAGCTCACCCCTGGGGGGACTTAGCAATCAGCCCCAGCATTTT
J: TRBJ2-1; length: 14; size: .; D: TRBD2; V: TRBV15; CDR3: CATSAQTGLATRFF; DNA: TGTGCCACCAGCGCTCAAACGGGACTAGCGACACGGTTCTTC
J: TRBJ2-2; length: 16; size: .; D: .; V: TRBV5-6; CDR3: CASSLAGGRHTGELFF; DNA: TGTGCCAGCAGCTTGGCTGGGGGCCGCCACACCGGGGAGCTGTTTTTT
J: TRBJ2-7; length: 15; size: .; D: TRBD1; V: TRBV29-1; CDR3: CSVTRRDRSTYEQYF; DNA: TGCAGCGTCACCAGGCGGGACAGGTCCACCTACGAGCAGTACTTC
J: TRBJ2-1; length: 15; size: few; D: TRBD2; V: TRBV28; CDR3: CASRIGGASDDEQFF; DNA: TGTGCCAGCAGGATCGGGGGGGCATCTGACGATGAGCAGTTCTTC
J: TRBJ1-1; length: 13; size: .; D: .; V: TRBV2; CDR3: CATSTGMNTEAFF; DNA: TGTGCCACGTCAACAGGTATGAACACTGAAGCTTTCTTT
J: TRBJ2-7; length: 11; size: .; D: .; V: TRBV5-5; CDR3: CASRYTGEQYF; DNA: TGTGCCAGCAGGTATACGGGGGAGCAGTACTTC
J: TRBJ2-1; length: 11; size: few; D: .; V: TRBV29-1; CDR3: CSVAYINEQFF; DNA: TGCAGCGTTGCGTACATCAATGAGCAGTTCTTC
J: TRBJ2-3; length: 18; size: .; D: TRBD2; V: TRBV5-6; CDR3: CASQAGRSGRSPTDTRYF; DNA: TGTGCCAGCCAGGCCGGAAGAAGCGGGAGGTCCCCCACAGATACGCGGTATTTT
J: TRBJ2-3; length: 15; size: .; D: .; V: TRBV28; CDR3: CASSSPRGVFDTQYF; DNA: TGTGCCAGCAGTTCTCCCCGGGGAGTTTTCGATACGCAGTATTTT
J: TRBJ1-6; length: 15; size: .; D: .; V: TRBV27; CDR3: CASSRTAHNNSPLHF; DNA: TGTGCCAGCAGCCGGACAGCCCATAATAATTCACCCCTCCACTTT
J: TRBJ2-7; length: 13; size: few; D: TRBD2; V: TRBV27; CDR3: CASSWTSGYEQYF; DNA: TGTGCCAGCAGTTGGACTAGCGGCTACGAGCAGTACTTC
J: TRBJ2-7; length: 14; size: once; D: TRBD1; V: TRBV5-1; CDR3: CASSRGQGAYEQYF; DNA: TGCGCCAGCAGCCGCGGACAGGGGGCCTACGAGCAGTACTTC
J: TRBJ2-2; length: 18; size: .; D: TRBD2; V: TRBV6-1; CDR3: CASSDGLAGPPNTGELFF; DNA: TGTGCCAGCAGTGACGGACTAGCGGGACCCCCGAACACCGGGGAGCTGTTTTTT
J: TRBJ2-7; length: 15; size: few; D: TRBD2; V: TRBV5-6; CDR3: CASSFGTSGAYEQYF; DNA: TGTGCCAGCAGCTTTGGGACTAGCGGGGCCTACGAGCAGTACTTC
J: TRBJ2-7; length: 15; size: .; D: TRBD2; V: TRBV27; CDR3: CASSFVAGHSYEQYF; DNA: TGTGCCAGCAGTTTTGTAGCGGGACACTCCTACGAGCAGTACTTC
J: TRBJ2-4; length: 13; size: .; D: .; V: TRBV7-2; CDR3: CASSFRDRDIQYF; DNA: TGTGCCAGCAGCTTCCGGGATCGAGACATTCAGTACTTC
J: TRBJ2-5; length: 15; size: .; D: .; V: TRBV6-1; CDR3: CASSVWDSSRETQYF; DNA: TGTGCCAGCAGTGTTTGGGACTCTAGCAGGGAGACCCAGTACTTC
J: TRBJ1-1; length: 19; size: .; D: .; V: TRBV27; CDR3: CASSLVPSVLGVGYTEAFF; DNA: TGTGCCAGCAGTTTAGTTCCCAGTGTATTGGGTGTCGGGTACACTGAAGCTTTCTTT
J: TRBJ2-7; length: 13; size: .; D: TRBD1; V: TRBV5-1; CDR3: CASRQGSSYEQYF; DNA: TGCGCCAGCCGACAGGGATCATCCTACGAGCAGTACTTC
J: TRBJ2-2; length: 15; size: .; D: .; V: TRBV7-3; CDR3: CASSPGNLNTGELFF; DNA: TGTGCCAGCAGCCCCGGGAATTTAAACACCGGGGAGCTGTTTTTT
J: TRBJ1-4; length: 16; size: .; D: TRBD1; V: TRBV2; CDR3: CASSAQSPRTGEKLFF; DNA: TGTGCCAGCAGTGCCCAATCACCTCGGACAGGTGAAAAACTGTTTTTT
J: TRBJ2-7; length: 15; size: .; D: TRBD1; V: TRBV6-5; CDR3: CASSQGGTGTYEQYF; DNA: TGTGCCAGCAGCCAGGGCGGGACAGGGACCTATGAGCAGTACTTC
J: TRBJ2-5; length: 15; size: few; D: TRBD2; V: TRBV6-1; CDR3: CASSEVPAGAETQYF; DNA: TGTGCCAGCAGTGAAGTTCCAGCGGGAGCAGAGACCCAGTACTTC
J: TRBJ2-5; length: 13; size: few; D: .; V: TRBV5-1; CDR3: CASSLELQETQYF; DNA: TGCGCCAGCAGCTTGGAGCTCCAAGAGACCCAGTACTTC
J: TRBJ1-2; length: 15; size: once; D: .; V: TRBV9; CDR3: CASSVAGGWNYGYTF; DNA: TGTGCCAGCAGCGTAGCGGGGGGCTGGAACTATGGCTACACCTTC
J: TRBJ2-5; length: 15; size: .; D: TRBD2; V: TRBV6-1; CDR3: CASSGLAGGQETQYF; DNA: TGTGCCAGCAGCGGACTAGCGGGGGGGCAAGAGACCCAGTACTTC